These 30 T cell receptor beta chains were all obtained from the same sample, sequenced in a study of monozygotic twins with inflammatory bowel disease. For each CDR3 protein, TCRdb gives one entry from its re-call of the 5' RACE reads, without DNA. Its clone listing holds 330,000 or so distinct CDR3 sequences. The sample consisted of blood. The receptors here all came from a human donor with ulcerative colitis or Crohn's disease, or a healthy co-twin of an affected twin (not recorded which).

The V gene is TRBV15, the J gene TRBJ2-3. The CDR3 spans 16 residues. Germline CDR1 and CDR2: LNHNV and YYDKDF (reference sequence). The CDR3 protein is CATSRDPGGGTDTQYF.

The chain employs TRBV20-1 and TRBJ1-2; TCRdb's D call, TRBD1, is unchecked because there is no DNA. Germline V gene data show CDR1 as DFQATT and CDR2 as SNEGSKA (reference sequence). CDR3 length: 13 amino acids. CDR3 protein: CSARDSGFGGYTF.

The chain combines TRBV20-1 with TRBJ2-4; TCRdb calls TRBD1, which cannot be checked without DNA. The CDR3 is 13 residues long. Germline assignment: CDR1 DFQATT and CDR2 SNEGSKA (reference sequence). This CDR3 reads CSAEGGVQNIQYF.

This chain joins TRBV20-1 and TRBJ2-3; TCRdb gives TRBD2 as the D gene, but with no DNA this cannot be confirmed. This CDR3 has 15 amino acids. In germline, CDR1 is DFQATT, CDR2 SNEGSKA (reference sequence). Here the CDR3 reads CSAKRGTSGTDTQYF.

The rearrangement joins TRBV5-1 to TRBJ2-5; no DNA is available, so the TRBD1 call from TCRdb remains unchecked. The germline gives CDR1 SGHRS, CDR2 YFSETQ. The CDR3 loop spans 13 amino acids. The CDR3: CATARDNQETQYF.

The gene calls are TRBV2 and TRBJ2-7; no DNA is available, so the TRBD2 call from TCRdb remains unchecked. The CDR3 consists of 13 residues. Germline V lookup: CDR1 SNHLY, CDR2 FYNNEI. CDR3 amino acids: CASRLDYSYEQYF.

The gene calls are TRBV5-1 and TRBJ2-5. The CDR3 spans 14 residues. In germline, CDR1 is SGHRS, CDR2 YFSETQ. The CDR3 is CASSFGEYQETQYF.

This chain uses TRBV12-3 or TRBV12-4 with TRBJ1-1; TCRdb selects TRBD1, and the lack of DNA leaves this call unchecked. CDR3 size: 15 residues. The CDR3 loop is CASSLYTPWGTEAFF.

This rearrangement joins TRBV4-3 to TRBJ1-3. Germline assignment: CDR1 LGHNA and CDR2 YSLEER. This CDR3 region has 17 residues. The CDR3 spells CASSQEGQTGSGNTIYF.

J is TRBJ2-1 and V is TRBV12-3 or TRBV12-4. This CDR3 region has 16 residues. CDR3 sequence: CASSLSGTSSYNEQFF.

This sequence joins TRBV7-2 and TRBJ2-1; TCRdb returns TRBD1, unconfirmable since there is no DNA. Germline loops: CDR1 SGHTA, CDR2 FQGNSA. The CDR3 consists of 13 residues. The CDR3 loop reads CASSRHRDNEQFF.

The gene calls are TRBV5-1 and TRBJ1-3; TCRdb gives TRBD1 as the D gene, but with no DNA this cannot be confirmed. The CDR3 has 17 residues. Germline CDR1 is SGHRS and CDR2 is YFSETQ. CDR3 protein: CASSYGTGERSGNTIYF.

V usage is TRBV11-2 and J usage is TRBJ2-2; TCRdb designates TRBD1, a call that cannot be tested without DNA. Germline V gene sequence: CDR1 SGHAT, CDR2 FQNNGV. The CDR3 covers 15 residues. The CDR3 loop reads CASSLTGLNTGELFF.

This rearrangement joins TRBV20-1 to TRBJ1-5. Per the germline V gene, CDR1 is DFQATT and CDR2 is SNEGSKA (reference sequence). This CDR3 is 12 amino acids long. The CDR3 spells CSLADSNQPQHF.

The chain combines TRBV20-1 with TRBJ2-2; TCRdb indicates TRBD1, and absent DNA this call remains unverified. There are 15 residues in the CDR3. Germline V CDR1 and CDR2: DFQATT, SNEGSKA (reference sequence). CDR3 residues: CSARVQGVDTGELFF.

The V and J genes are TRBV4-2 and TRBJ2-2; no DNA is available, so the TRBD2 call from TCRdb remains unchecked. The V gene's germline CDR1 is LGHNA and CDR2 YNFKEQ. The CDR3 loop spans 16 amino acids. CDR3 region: CASSQVTAGGAGELFF.

This CDR3 is CASSPGQGFRNEQYF. The chain has TRBV5-1 and TRBJ2-7; TCRdb's D call of TRBD1 is untestable without DNA. This CDR3 spans 15 amino acids. Per the germline V gene, CDR1 is SGHRS and CDR2 is YFSETQ.

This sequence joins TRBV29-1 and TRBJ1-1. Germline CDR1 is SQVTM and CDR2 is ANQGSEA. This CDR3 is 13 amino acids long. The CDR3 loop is CSVEWQLNTEAFF.

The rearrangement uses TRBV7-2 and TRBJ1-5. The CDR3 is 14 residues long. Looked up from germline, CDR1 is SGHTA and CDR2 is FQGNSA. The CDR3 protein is CASSLNRGVQPQHF.

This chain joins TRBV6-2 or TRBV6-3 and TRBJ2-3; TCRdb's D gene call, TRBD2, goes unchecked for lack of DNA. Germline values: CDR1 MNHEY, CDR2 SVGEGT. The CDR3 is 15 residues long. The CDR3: CASTQLADLTDTQYF.

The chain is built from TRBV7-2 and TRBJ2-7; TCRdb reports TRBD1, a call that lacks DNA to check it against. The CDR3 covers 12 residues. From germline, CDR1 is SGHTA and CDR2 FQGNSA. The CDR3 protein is CASSTRGNEQYF.

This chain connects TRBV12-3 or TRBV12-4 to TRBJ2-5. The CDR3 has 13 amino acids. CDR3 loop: CASSFASQETQYF.

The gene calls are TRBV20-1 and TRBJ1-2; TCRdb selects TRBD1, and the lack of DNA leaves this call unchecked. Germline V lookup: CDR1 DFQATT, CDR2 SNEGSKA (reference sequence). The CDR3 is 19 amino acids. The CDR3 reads CSAGLPLGEKAKGNYGYTF.

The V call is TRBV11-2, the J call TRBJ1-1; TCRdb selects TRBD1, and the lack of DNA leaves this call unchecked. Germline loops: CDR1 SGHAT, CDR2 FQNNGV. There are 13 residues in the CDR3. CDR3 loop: CASSAYRATEAFF.

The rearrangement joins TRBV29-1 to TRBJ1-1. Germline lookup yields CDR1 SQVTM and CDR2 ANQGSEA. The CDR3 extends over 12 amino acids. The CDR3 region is CSVVRTNTEAFF.

CDR3 amino acids: CSARVTRRANTGELFF. The V gene is TRBV20-1, the J gene TRBJ2-2. The germline V gene encodes CDR1 DFQATT and CDR2 SNEGSKA (reference sequence). The CDR3 consists of 16 residues.

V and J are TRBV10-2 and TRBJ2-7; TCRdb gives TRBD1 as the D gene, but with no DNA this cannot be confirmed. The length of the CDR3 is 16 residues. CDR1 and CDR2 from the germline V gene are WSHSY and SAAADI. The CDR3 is CASSEAPYVSSYEQYF.

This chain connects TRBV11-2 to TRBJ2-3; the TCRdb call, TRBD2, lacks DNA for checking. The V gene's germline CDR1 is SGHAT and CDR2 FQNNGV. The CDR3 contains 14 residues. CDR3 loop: CASSALGPTDTQYF.

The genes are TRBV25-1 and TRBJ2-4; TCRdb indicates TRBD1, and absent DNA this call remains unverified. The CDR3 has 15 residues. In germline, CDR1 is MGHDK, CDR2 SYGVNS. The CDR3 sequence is CASSEDRRAKNIQYF.

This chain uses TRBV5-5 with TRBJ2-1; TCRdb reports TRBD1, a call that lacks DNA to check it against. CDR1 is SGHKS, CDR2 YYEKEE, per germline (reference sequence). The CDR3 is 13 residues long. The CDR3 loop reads CASSLWGWDEQFF. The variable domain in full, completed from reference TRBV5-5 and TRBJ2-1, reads DAGVTQSPTHLIKTRGQQVTLRCSPISGHKSVSWYQQVLGQGPQFIFQYYEKEERGRGNFPDRFSARQFPNYSSELNVNALLLGDSALYLCASSLWGWDEQFFGPGTRLTVL.